The T cell receptor beta chain under discussion was sequenced for a study of blood T cell dynamics during melanoma immunotherapy. Deletions cut 6 bases from V and 4 bases from J, with 16 bases between. Germline CDR1 SQVTM, CDR2 ANQGSEA. The CDR3 length is 13 residues. Each bulk PBMC sample had approximately 340 ng DNA loaded. Data came from immunoSEQ multiplex PCR; TCRdb stores just in-frame clones and leaves some out. The sample holds approximately 22,000 clones, around nine tenths seen once. Regarding time point: pre-treatment baseline. Apart from two fast progressors, RECIST 1.1 response was judged 12 weeks post-infusion.

The sequenced sample was blood, obtained from a patient treated with checkpoint blockade. The sequence came from a human donor with melanoma. The chain links TRBV29-1 to TRBJ2-7, with D perhaps TRBD1 (6 bases). This chain's CDR3 is CSVRTLGAYEQYF. The CDR3 DNA is TGCAGCGTCCGGACGCTGGGGGCTTACGAGCAGTACTTC.